This T cell receptor beta chain was recorded in a study of shared clonotypes between healthy human individuals. Overall study findings and caveats: The four-donor shared clonotypes exceeded non-shared clonotypes in generation probability, with non-shared ones scoring lower.

The CDR3 loop spans 11 amino acids. Germline V gene lookup returns CDR1 MDHEN and CDR2 SYDVKM. V was clipped by 6 bases and J by 5 bases, with 7 bases between them. Method: immunoSEQ multiplex PCR; TCRdb's copy keeps in-frame clones and lacks some. This sample has approximately 590,000 clones, with around 95% found just once. Comment on this clone: The antigen is unknown.

Naive CD8 cells were CD45RO-negative, positively selected for CCR7, excluding terminally differentiated effector memory CD45RA+ cells. Donors were Caucasian adults residing in Nashville, Tennessee, USA. The material sequenced was naive CD8+ T cells sorted from blood. The TCR originated in a woman aged 25 to 39 in good health. This chain links TRBV28 with TRBJ1-1; no clear D gene. The CDR3 DNA reads as TGTGCCAGCAGCGCTTCGACTGAAGCTTTCTTT. It specifies CASSASTEAFF.